The T cell receptor beta chain under discussion was sequenced for a study of control samples from healthy donors and cancer patients. Clones were read by immunoSEQ multiplex PCR, and TCRdb kept only the in-frame ones, dropping some. The sample table includes some 180,000 clones. The V end was cut by 8 bases, the J end by 0 bases, with 19 bases between. CDR3 size: 17 residues. Germline V gene sequence: CDR1 MNHEY, CDR2 SMNVEV (reference sequence). This TCR was sampled from a woman aged 30 to 39 in good health. This chain links TRBV27 with TRBJ1-4; D is unclear. The sequencing sample was made of blood. Here the CDR3 DNA reads TGTGCCAGCTATTACAATCTAAGGGATGCAACTAATGAAAAACTGTTTTTT. It yields the protein CASYYNLRDATNEKLFF.